This passage covers 18 T cell receptor beta chains from one sample sequenced in a study of T cell responses to AZD1222 COVID-19 vaccine. The assay was immunoSEQ multiplex PCR, and TCRdb's table has in-frame clones only and misses some. The repertoire has 90,000 to 150,000 clones, approximately 85% of them found once; the top ten carry 5.5% to 8%. The material was peripheral blood, obtained on day 0 of AZD1222 vaccination. These receptor sequences come from an adult in good health.

The V gene is TRBV2, the J gene TRBJ2-5; perhaps TRBD2 as D (7 bases). The CDR3 has 13 amino acids. From germline, CDR1 is SNHLY and CDR2 FYNNEI. Trimming shortened V by 6 bases and J by 3 bases, and 11 bases separated the two germline ends. The CDR3 bases are TGTGCCAGCAGGGGAGGGGGGAAAGAGACCCAGTACTTC. Amino acid sequence: CASRGGGKETQYF.

The chain is built from TRBV25-1 and TRBJ1-4; 7 nucleotides match TRBD1. Germline V CDR1 and CDR2: MGHDK, SYGVNS. The CDR3 runs to 15 residues. V shed 0 bases and J 7 bases; nucleotides not matched to a gene: 5. CDR3 bases: TGTGCCAGCAGTGAATACGACAGGGAGGGTGAAAAACTGTTTTTT. Translating it yields CASSEYDREGEKLFF.

The chain joins TRBV3-1 (or the pseudogene TRBV3-2) to TRBJ2-7, with a weak D call TRBD2 (5 bases). Germline V gene lookup returns CDR1 LGHDT and CDR2 YNNKEL (reference sequence). V lost 0 bases, J lost 1 base, and 19 bases lay in between. The CDR3 runs 18 residues. CDR3 region: CASSQDPVGVGGSYEQYF. The CDR3 DNA follows: TGTGCCAGCAGCCAAGATCCGGTCGGGGTAGGCGGGTCCTACGAGCAGTACTTC.

V is TRBV7-9 and J is TRBJ2-2; weak D call: TRBD2 (7 bases). The V end was cut by 2 bases, the J end by 4 bases, with 17 bases between. The V gene's germline CDR1 is SEHNR and CDR2 FQNEAQ (reference sequence). This CDR3 spans 17 amino acids. In DNA form, the CDR3 reads TGTGCCAGCAGCTTACCCTCATGGGGGGGCGGCACCGGGGAGCTGTTTTTT. Protein: CASSLPSWGGGTGELFF.

V gene TRBV6-5 combines with J gene TRBJ2-2; 7 positions match TRBD1. The CDR3 covers 15 residues. Trimming took 6 bases from V and 3 from J; bases not matched to a gene: 7. Germline V lookup: CDR1 MNHEY, CDR2 SVGAGI. The CDR3 protein is CASRTTGVYTGELFF. In DNA, the CDR3 is TGTGCCAGCAGAACCACAGGGGTTTACACCGGGGAGCTGTTTTTT.

This clone was recorded once. The V gene is TRBV28, the J gene TRBJ1-6, with 9 bases that match TRBD1. Trimming cost V 7 bases and J 10 bases; bases outside gene matches: 11. The CDR3 runs 15 residues. Germline V gene data show CDR1 as MDHEN and CDR2 as SYDVKM. CDR3 amino acids: CASTQPGQGWSPLHF. The CDR3, as DNA: TGTGCCAGCACCCAACCCGGACAGGGGTGGTCACCCCTCCACTTT.

Written as DNA, the CDR3 is TGTGCCAGCAGGGGACTAGCGGGGGGCCAAGAGACCCAGTACTTC. Encoded protein: CASRGLAGGQETQYF. The chain has TRBV6-5 and TRBJ2-5, with 15 positions matching TRBD2. CDR3 size: 15 residues. After removal of 6 bases from V and 1 base from J, the junction contained 0 bases not matched to a gene. From germline, CDR1 is MNHEY and CDR2 SVGAGI.

V usage is TRBV15 and J usage is TRBJ1-2, with 8 bases lining up with TRBD1. In germline, CDR1 is LNHNV, CDR2 YYDKDF (reference sequence). Unmatched junction bases numbered 12, after V lost 1 base and J lost 5 bases. The CDR3 contains 17 residues. This CDR3 is CATSRGTGKGSGYGYTF. The CDR3 DNA reads as TGTGCCACCAGCAGAGGGACAGGGAAGGGGTCTGGGTATGGCTACACCTTC.

The genes are TRBV9 and TRBJ2-2; D unclear. Per germline, CDR1 SGDLS and CDR2 YYNGEE. There are 13 residues in the CDR3. V lost 0 bases, J lost 8 bases, and 8 bases lay in between. CDR3 nucleotide sequence: TGTGCCAGCAGCGTAGCCGAGTTGGGGGAGCTGTTTTTT. Translation gives CASSVAELGELFF.

The J gene is TRBJ2-7, the V gene TRBV6-5, with TRBD2 matching 7 bases. The ends lost 6 bases at V and 3 bases at J; junction bases unmatched: 11. This CDR3 contains 15 residues. Germline lookup yields CDR1 MNHEY and CDR2 SVGAGI. The CDR3 loop reads CASSPPGLEGYEQYF. The CDR3 DNA follows: TGTGCCAGCAGCCCCCCTGGACTAGAGGGCTACGAGCAGTACTTC.

The chain has TRBV7-9 and TRBJ2-3; 13 bases match TRBD2. V gave up 0 bases and J gave up 2 bases; unmatched junction bases: 5. Germline CDR1 reads SEHNR; CDR2 reads FQNEAQ (reference sequence). There are 18 residues in the CDR3. In DNA, the CDR3 is TGTGCCAGCAGCTTAGCCGGCGGGACTAGCGGGGTCACAGATACGCAGTATTTT. It translates to CASSLAGGTSGVTDTQYF.

The chain uses TRBV3-1 (or the pseudogene TRBV3-2) and TRBJ2-6; TRBD1 is a possible D gene (5 bases). V was trimmed by 4 bases and J by 1 base, leaving 17 bases between them. Germline CDR1 and CDR2: LGHDT and YNNKEL (reference sequence). The CDR3 has 18 residues. CDR3 DNA: TGTGCCAGCAGCCGGGGCCATTTGGGTGAATCTGGGGCCAACGTCCTGACTTTC. Translated: CASSRGHLGESGANVLTF.

This chain joins TRBV28 and TRBJ1-6; D may be TRBD1 (5 bases). The CDR3 runs 15 residues. The germline gives CDR1 MDHEN, CDR2 SYDVKM. V lost 6 bases, J lost 7 bases, and 16 bases lay in between. CDR3 nucleotide sequence: TGTGCCAGCAGGGAGGAGGGGACGGACAATTCACCCCTCCACTTT. Amino acids: CASREEGTDNSPLHF.

The sample holds a few counts of this clone. The rearrangement uses TRBV14 and TRBJ1-1, with D maybe TRBD1 (5 bases). CDR1 SGHDN and CDR2 FVKESK come from the germline V gene. Trimming removed 0 bases at V and 5 bases at J, with 7 bases between. The CDR3 spans 13 residues. The CDR3 DNA sequence: TGTGCCAGCAGCCAAGACTGGGGGACTGAAGCTTTCTTT. Translating gives CASSQDWGTEAFF. The full variable domain, its missing parts supplied by reference TRBV14 and TRBJ1-1, is EAGVTQFPSHSVIEKGQTVTLRCDPISGHDNLYWYRRVMGKEIKFLLHFVKESKQDESGMPNNRFLAERTGGTYSTLKVQPAELEDSGVYFCASSQDWGTEAFFGQGTRLTVV.

The V and J genes are TRBV7-2 and TRBJ1-1; 8 bases fit TRBD1. CDR1 and CDR2 from the germline V gene are SGHTA and FQGNSA. The CDR3 covers 15 residues. With V trimmed by 5 bases and J by 5 bases, 10 bases remained unmatched. The CDR3 nucleotides read TGTGCCAGCAGCGGATCAGGGGGCGCGAGGACTGAAGCTTTCTTT. Amino acids: CASSGSGGARTEAFF.

The chain uses TRBV12-5 and TRBJ1-5, with D maybe TRBD1 (5 bases). The CDR3 consists of 14 residues. V was cut by 2 bases and J by 1 base, with 6 bases left in between. The germline V gene encodes CDR1 LGHNT and CDR2 FRNRAP. CDR3 sequence (DNA): TGTGCTAGTGGTTTGTGGGGGAGCAATCAGCCCCAGCATTTT. Encoded protein: CASGLWGSNQPQHF.

This clone was seen a handful of times. The chain recombines TRBV5-1 with TRBJ2-5; D tentatively fits TRBD1 or TRBD2 (6 bases each). Germline V gives CDR1 SGHRS, CDR2 YFSETQ. This CDR3 spans 14 amino acids. Between the trimmed V and J ends, which lost 0 bases and 2 bases, there was a span of 8 bases. As DNA, the CDR3 is TGCGCCAGCAGCTTGGAAGGGGGGCAAGAGACCCAGTACTTC. Amino acids: CASSLEGGQETQYF.

This rearrangement joins TRBV12-3 or TRBV12-4 to TRBJ1-2; possibly TRBD1 for D (6 bases). The CDR3 is 13 amino acids. V was pared by 5 bases and J by 4 bases, with 11 bases between. The CDR3 coding sequence is TGTGCCAGCAGTCTCCGGGACACCTATGGCTACACCTTC. Translation gives CASSLRDTYGYTF.